These T cell receptor beta chains were read from a single sample in a study of cytomegalovirus exposure and HLA in healthy donors. TCRdb's copy holds only in-frame clones and misses some; the assay was immunoSEQ multiplex PCR. The table shows fewer than 250,000 clones, with around 73% occurring only once. Sequencing was performed on PBMCs. The receptors originated from a male donor in good health and CMV-seronegative. CDR3s include the opening cysteine and the closing phenylalanine or tryptophan. A D gene is named only where the DNA matches it firmly. Clone sizes are given selectively: once, few, many, or a class where the clone is expanded.

abundance: -; j_gene: TRBJ2-3; d_gene: TRBD2; len: 16; v_gene: TRBV25-1; CDR3nt: TGTGCCAGCATGGGACTAGCGGCCCTTGGTACAGATACGCAGTATTTT; CDR3aa: CASMGLAALGTDTQYF
abundance: -; j_gene: TRBJ2-7; d_gene: TRBD2; len: 16; v_gene: TRBV5-1; CDR3nt: TGCGCCAGCAGCTACTTAGCGGGAGGGCCGTCCTACGAGCAGTACTTC; CDR3aa: CASSYLAGGPSYEQYF
abundance: -; j_gene: TRBJ2-7; d_gene: -; len: 14; v_gene: TRBV11-2; CDR3nt: TGTGCCAGCAGCGCCCACCCCGAACAGCAGAGAGAGTACTTC; CDR3aa: CASSAHPEQQREYF
abundance: -; j_gene: TRBJ2-1; d_gene: -; len: 12; v_gene: TRBV27; CDR3nt: TGTGCCAGCAGTTTACAGGGGCGTGAGCAGTTCTTC; CDR3aa: CASSLQGREQFF
abundance: -; j_gene: TRBJ2-7; d_gene: -; len: 14; v_gene: TRBV28; CDR3nt: TGTGCCAGCAGCACCTATCAGGGCAGGGGAGAGCAGTACTTC; CDR3aa: CASSTYQGRGEQYF
abundance: -; j_gene: TRBJ2-5; d_gene: -; len: 11; v_gene: TRBV6-5; CDR3nt: TGTGCCAGCAGTTACCTAGAGACCCAGTACTTC; CDR3aa: CASSYLETQYF
abundance: -; j_gene: TRBJ1-5; d_gene: TRBD1; len: 16; v_gene: TRBV4-1; CDR3nt: TGCGCCAGCAGCCCGAACAGGGGGCTGAACAATCAGCCCCAGCATTTT; CDR3aa: CASSPNRGLNNQPQHF
abundance: -; j_gene: TRBJ1-6; d_gene: TRBD1; len: 16; v_gene: TRBV11-2; CDR3nt: TGTGCCAGCAGCTTAGCGACAGGGGAGCATAATTCACCCCTCCACTTT; CDR3aa: CASSLATGEHNSPLHF
abundance: -; j_gene: TRBJ1-1; d_gene: TRBD1; len: 14; v_gene: TRBV7-6; CDR3nt: TGTGCCAGCAGCTTAGCCGACAGGGCCACTGAAGCTTTCTTT; CDR3aa: CASSLADRATEAFF
abundance: -; j_gene: TRBJ2-5; d_gene: -; len: 16; v_gene: TRBV5-4; CDR3nt: TGTGCCAGCAGCTTGGGGCAGGCCAGTACGGGGGAGACCCAGTACTTC; CDR3aa: CASSLGQASTGETQYF
abundance: -; j_gene: TRBJ2-2; d_gene: TRBD2; len: 16; v_gene: TRBV7-9; CDR3nt: TGTGCCAGCAGCTTCGTCCCGGGACTAGAGGCCGGGGAGCTGTTTTTT; CDR3aa: CASSFVPGLEAGELFF
abundance: -; j_gene: TRBJ2-2; d_gene: TRBD2; len: 15; v_gene: TRBV27; CDR3nt: TGTGCCAGCAGTCCGACTAGCGGGAGGATCGGGGAGCTGTTTTTT; CDR3aa: CASSPTSGRIGELFF
abundance: -; j_gene: TRBJ2-3; d_gene: TRBD2; len: 17; v_gene: TRBV4-2; CDR3nt: TGTGCCAGCAGCCAAGTTACGGGGGGGTTGGGCACAGATACGCAGTATTTT; CDR3aa: CASSQVTGGLGTDTQYF
abundance: -; j_gene: TRBJ2-1; d_gene: -; len: 13; v_gene: TRBV5-1; CDR3nt: TGCGCCAGCAGTAAACGCGATTACAATGAGCAGTTCTTC; CDR3aa: CASSKRDYNEQFF
abundance: -; j_gene: TRBJ1-2; d_gene: TRBD1; len: 14; v_gene: TRBV6-5; CDR3nt: TGTGCCAGCAGTCTCTCGGACAGGGGTTATGGCTACACCTTC; CDR3aa: CASSLSDRGYGYTF
abundance: -; j_gene: TRBJ1-1; d_gene: -; len: 15; v_gene: TRBV7-9; CDR3nt: TGTGCCAGCAGCTGGGGTGGGGGGTCCTTCACTGAAGCTTTCTTT; CDR3aa: CASSWGGGSFTEAFF
abundance: -; j_gene: TRBJ2-7; d_gene: -; len: 14; v_gene: TRBV5-1; CDR3nt: TGCGCCAGCAGCTTCGACTCCCCTCGGCGCGAGCAGTACTTC; CDR3aa: CASSFDSPRREQYF
abundance: -; j_gene: TRBJ1-3; d_gene: TRBD1; len: 15; v_gene: TRBV6-5; CDR3nt: TGTGCCAGCAGTTCGGACAGGAAAGCTGGAAACACCATATATTTT; CDR3aa: CASSSDRKAGNTIYF
abundance: -; j_gene: TRBJ2-5; d_gene: TRBD2; len: 13; v_gene: TRBV2; CDR3nt: TGTGCCAGCAGTGATATGGGAGGGGAGACCCAGTACTTC; CDR3aa: CASSDMGGETQYF
abundance: few; j_gene: TRBJ1-3; d_gene: TRBD1; len: 14; v_gene: TRBV7-8; CDR3nt: TGTGCCAGCAGCTTAGTGGGACAGGGAAACACCATATATTTT; CDR3aa: CASSLVGQGNTIYF
abundance: -; j_gene: TRBJ1-6; d_gene: -; len: 16; v_gene: TRBV9; CDR3nt: TGTGCCAGCAGCGCGGACGGGAGCTCCTATAATTCACCCCTCCACTTT; CDR3aa: CASSADGSSYNSPLHF
abundance: -; j_gene: TRBJ1-2; d_gene: TRBD1; len: 13; v_gene: TRBV6-6; CDR3nt: TGTGCCAGCACCCACACAGGGGGTAGGGGCTACACCTTC; CDR3aa: CASTHTGGRGYTF
abundance: -; j_gene: TRBJ2-2; d_gene: TRBD2; len: 16; v_gene: TRBV9; CDR3nt: TGTGCCAGCAGCGTTGTTAGCGGGCTAGACACCGGGGAGCTGTTTTTT; CDR3aa: CASSVVSGLDTGELFF
abundance: -; j_gene: TRBJ1-5; d_gene: -; len: 17; v_gene: TRBV28; CDR3nt: TGTGCCAGCAGTTTCCTGAGTCCCGGAGCAGGACACCAGCCCCAGCATTTT; CDR3aa: CASSFLSPGAGHQPQHF
abundance: -; j_gene: TRBJ2-7; d_gene: TRBD2; len: 15; v_gene: TRBV5-1; CDR3nt: TGCGCCAGCAGCTGGACTAGCGCATACGGGTACGAGCAGTACTTC; CDR3aa: CASSWTSAYGYEQYF
abundance: -; j_gene: TRBJ1-5; d_gene: -; len: 15; v_gene: TRBV6-6; CDR3nt: TGTGCCAGCAGCCCAGGACAGACTAGCAATCAGCCCCAGCATTTT; CDR3aa: CASSPGQTSNQPQHF
abundance: -; j_gene: TRBJ2-2; d_gene: -; len: 15; v_gene: TRBV28; CDR3nt: TGTGCCAGCAGACTCGACAGGACCCCCACCGGGGAGCTGTTTTTT; CDR3aa: CASRLDRTPTGELFF
abundance: once; j_gene: TRBJ2-5; d_gene: -; len: 15; v_gene: TRBV11-1; CDR3nt: TGTGCCAGCAGCTTAAGGGGCACAGACCTAGAGACCCAGTACTTC; CDR3aa: CASSLRGTDLETQYF